The 23 T cell receptor beta chains below come from one sample, sequenced in a study of spatial heterogeneity in lung cancer. Specified time point: sample taken at primary tumor resection. Antigens for these TCRs are unknown. Overall study results and limits: Tracking of tumor mutation counts was seen in expanded intratumoral alpha and beta TCR counts.

TCRdb passed the 5' RACE reads through MiXCR, listing each CDR3 protein once. The sample includes 6,000 to 7,500 distinct CDR3 sequences, roughly an eighth of them seen just once. Sequencing used lung tumor tissue, obtained at surgery. The receptors stem from a male donor with early-stage non-small cell lung cancer.

In its sample, this clonotype is large. This beta chain is an unintended read in a library built for alpha chains; its size means little. The gene calls are TRBV5-4 and TRBJ1-4, with D tentatively TRBD1 (6 bases). CDR1 is SGHNT, CDR2 YYREEE, per germline (reference sequence). CDR3 length: 14 residues. Trimming cost V 4 bases and J 4 bases, with 11 bases left between them. This CDR3 is CASSQTGLNEKLFF. The CDR3 nucleotides are TGTGCCAGCAGCCAGACAGGTCTTAATGAAAAACTGTTTTTT. Drawing the rest from reference TRBV5-4 and TRBJ1-4, the complete variable domain is ETGVTQSPTHLIKTRGQQVTLRCSSQSGHNTVSWYQQALGQGPQFIFQYYREEENGRGNFPPRFSGLQFPNYSSELNVNALELDDSALYLCASSQTGLNEKLFFGSGTQLSVL.

This clonotype was observed a handful of times. Little can be read into the size of this beta chain, an off-target read in a library designed for alpha chains. This chain links TRBV12-3 or TRBV12-4 with TRBJ1-2; D is perhaps TRBD1 (5 bases). The CDR3 length is 15 residues. V lost 5 bases, J lost 8 bases, and 21 bases lay in between. CDR3 region: CASSLVGAASRGYTF. The CDR3 DNA is TGTGCCAGCAGTCTTGTTGGGGCAGCGAGTAGGGGCTACACCTTC.

Turning to this clonotype: With the library built for alpha chains, this beta chain is off target and its frequency is not meaningful. The gene calls are TRBV7-9 and TRBJ2-3; 10 nucleotides line up with TRBD2. This CDR3 region has 17 residues. The germline gives CDR1 SEHNR, CDR2 FQNEAQ (reference sequence). V dropped 3 bases and J dropped 6; count of bases not matched to a gene: 12. The CDR3 loop is CASSLFGASGRMDTQYF. The CDR3 coding sequence is TGTGCCAGCAGCTTGTTTGGGGCTAGCGGGAGAATGGATACGCAGTATTTT.

This clonotype is medium-sized by share. Within a library made for alpha chains, this beta chain is off target, and its count is uninformative. The CDR3 nucleotides read TGCGCCAGCAGCTATGACGTGGGAGGGCTGAACACTGAAGCTTTCTTT. Its translation is CASSYDVGGLNTEAFF. The V and J genes are TRBV5-1 and TRBJ1-1; D uncertain. The V end lost 3 bases, the J end lost 0 bases, and 15 bases lay between the germline ends. CDR3 length: 16 amino acids. Germline loops: CDR1 SGHRS, CDR2 YFSETQ.

This clonotype is labeled medium-sized. Since it is a stray read in a library aimed at alpha chains, this beta chain has a size that is not meaningful. V and J are TRBV28 and TRBJ2-3, with 10 bases fitting TRBD1. CDR3 length equals 14 residues. Germline lookup yields CDR1 MDHEN and CDR2 SYDVKM. Trimming took 4 bases from V and 5 from J; bases not matched to a gene: 3. CDR3 sequence: CASSSGTGVDTQYF. As DNA, the CDR3 is TGTGCCAGCAGTTCTGGGACAGGGGTAGATACGCAGTATTTT.

A note on this clonotype: This beta chain slipped into a library made for alpha chains as a stray read, so its size is not meaningful. Here the CDR3 reads CASSYQTSTDTQYF. The DNA for the CDR3 is TGTGCCAGCAGTTACCAAACTAGCACAGATACGCAGTATTTT. The rearrangement uses TRBV6-5 and TRBJ2-3; D ambiguous. The CDR3 is made up of 14 amino acids. V dropped 2 bases and J dropped 0 bases, with 6 bases sitting between them. Germline V gives CDR1 MNHEY, CDR2 SVGAGI.

By proportion, this clonotype is medium-sized. The library was prepared for alpha chains; this beta chain is a stray read, so its frequency means little. The CDR3, as DNA: TGTGCATCTAGGAGGGGAGAAGGAACTGAAGCTTTCTTT. Translation: CASRRGEGTEAFF. The chain has TRBV12-3 or TRBV12-4 and TRBJ1-1; tentatively, D is TRBD1 (5 bases). The CDR3 totals 13 residues.

Comment on this clonotype: As an off-target read in a library built for alpha chains, this beta chain has a frequency of little significance. The V call is TRBV7-9, the J call TRBJ2-6; tentatively, D is TRBD1 (6 bases). Germline V gene lookup returns CDR1 SEHNR and CDR2 FQNEAQ (reference sequence). Trimming took 6 bases from V and 0 from J, leaving 9 bases between them. The CDR3 length is 15 residues. CDR3: CASSPQGSGANVLTF. The CDR3 coding sequence is TGTGCCAGCAGTCCACAGGGCTCTGGGGCCAACGTCCTGACTTTC.

Comments on this clonotype: As an off-target read in a library built for alpha chains, this beta chain has a frequency of little significance. J is TRBJ2-2 and V is TRBV7-8; 9 nucleotides line up with TRBD2. The V segment lost 6 bases and the J segment 1 base; nucleotides outside the gene matches: 9. The CDR3 totals 17 residues. Germline CDR1 is SGHVS and CDR2 is FQNEAQ. CDR3 nucleotide sequence: TGTGCCAGCAGAGAACGGGCGACTAGCGGGAACACCGGGGAGCTGTTTTTT. Its protein is CASRERATSGNTGELFF.

This clonotype was counted ten times or more. Since it is a stray read in a library aimed at alpha chains, this beta chain has a size that is not meaningful. This sequence joins TRBV6-2 or TRBV6-3 and TRBJ2-1; D may match TRBD1 or TRBD2 (5 bases each). This CDR3 spans 13 amino acids. The germline CDR1 and CDR2 sequences are MNHEY and SVGEGT. With 3 bases removed from V and 10 bases from J, the gap between germline ends came to 13 bases. The DNA of the CDR3 is TGTGCCAGCAGTTATGGGACCCACGGGGAGCAGTTCTTC. Its translation is CASSYGTHGEQFF.

By frequency in the sample, this clonotype is medium-sized (0.01 to 0.1%). This beta chain is a stray sequence in a library constructed for alpha chains; its clone size is not meaningful. The chain joins TRBV2 to TRBJ1-4, with 9 bases identical to TRBD1. Germline V CDR1 and CDR2: SNHLY, FYNNEI. This CDR3 contains 14 residues. J gave up 8 bases and V 6 bases, and 7 bases lay outside the gene matches. CDR3 region: CASRGTGRHEKLFF. Here the CDR3 DNA reads TGTGCCAGCAGAGGGACAGGGAGGCACGAAAAACTGTTTTTT.

This clonotype has just a few counts. A library prepared for alpha chains yielded this beta chain as an off-target read; its size is of little meaning. J is TRBJ1-2 and V is TRBV28; D is perhaps TRBD1 (6 bases). The germline V and J ends were trimmed by 5 bases and 8 bases, with 21 bases remaining between them. The germline V gene encodes CDR1 MDHEN and CDR2 SYDVKM. The CDR3 has 15 residues. The CDR3 reads CASSPQPQGASGYTF. The CDR3 DNA reads TGTGCCAGCAGTCCTCAGCCACAGGGCGCTTCAGGCTACACCTTC.

This clonotype was detected ten times or more. This beta chain is an off-target read within a library intended for alpha chains, so its frequency means little. The CDR3 sequence: CSANRPTGYGPDTQYF. CDR3 bases: TGCAGTGCCAATCGACCGACAGGGTACGGCCCAGATACGCAGTATTTT. The genes are TRBV20-1 and TRBJ2-3; 7 bases agree with TRBD1. Germline lookup yields CDR1 DFQATT and CDR2 SNEGSKA (reference sequence). This CDR3 spans 16 amino acids. Trimming removed 6 bases from V and 4 bases from J; junction bases left unmatched: 16.

About this clonotype: For a library built for alpha chains, this beta chain is a stray read; little rests on its size. The chain employs TRBV5-1 and TRBJ2-4; D gene unclear. The CDR3 loop spans 12 amino acids. Deletions cut 0 bases from V and 8 bases from J, with 6 bases between. CDR1 is SGHRS, CDR2 YFSETQ, per germline. As DNA, the CDR3 is TGCGCCAGCAGCTTGGACCTCGACATTCAGTACTTC. Its translation: CASSLDLDIQYF.

Ten or more counts support this clonotype. This beta chain is a stray read from a library made for alpha chains; its abundance is not meaningful. Here the CDR3 DNA reads TGTGCCAGCAGTGGAAAGGCTTCGGGAACCGGGGAGCTGTTTTTT. It yields the protein CASSGKASGTGELFF. The chain combines TRBV2 with TRBJ2-2, with a tentative D call TRBD2 (5 bases). Trimming stripped 4 bases from V and 5 bases from J, with 14 bases between. Germline V CDR1 and CDR2: SNHLY, FYNNEI. The CDR3 contains 15 residues.

This clonotype has ten or more counts. This beta chain lies outside the target of a library built for alpha chains; its clone size means little. The chain is built from TRBV30 and TRBJ2-7; TRBD2 agrees at 13 bases. The V gene end was trimmed by 6 bases and the J gene end by 4 bases; junction bases not matched to a gene: 6. The CDR3 spans 14 residues. Germline V gene data show CDR1 as GTSNPN and CDR2 as SVGIG (reference sequence). The CDR3 here is CACRLAGGKYEQYF. As DNA, the CDR3 is TGTGCCTGCCGACTAGCGGGAGGAAAGTACGAGCAGTACTTC. Complete variable domain (other parts from reference TRBV30 and TRBJ2-7): SQTIHQWPATLVQPVGSPLSLECTVEGTSNPNLYWYRQAAGRGLQLLFYSVGIGQISSEVPQNLSASRPQDRQFILSSKKLLLSDSGFYLCACRLAGGKYEQYFGPGTRLTVT.

This clonotype was counted many times. This beta chain is an off-target read within a library intended for alpha chains, so its frequency means little. V and J are TRBV11-2 and TRBJ1-4; D remains ambiguous. V was shortened by 2 bases and J by 5 bases, with 6 bases between the two germline ends. Germline values: CDR1 SGHAT, CDR2 FQNNGV. The CDR3 covers 13 residues. CDR3 coding DNA: TGTGCCAGCAGCTTACTCTCGAATGAAAAACTGTTTTTT. Encoded protein: CASSLLSNEKLFF.

This clonotype is labeled medium-sized. A library made for alpha chains picked up this beta chain off target, so its size means little. The CDR3: CSVEDLIRTGDFGNYGYTF. The CDR3 DNA reads TGCAGCGTTGAAGATTTGATCCGGACAGGGGATTTTGGGAACTATGGCTACACCTTC. The chain carries TRBV29-1 and TRBJ1-2; 9 nucleotides line up with TRBD1. V was pared by 0 bases and J by 2 bases, with 16 bases of the junction left unmatched. Germline CDR1 reads SQVTM; CDR2 reads ANQGSEA. The CDR3 is 19 residues long.

At least ten counts were recorded for this clonotype. This beta chain is an off-target read within a library intended for alpha chains, so its frequency means little. DNA for the CDR3: TGTGCCAGCAGTCGACAGGTTCACTACGAGCAGTACTTC. Amino acids: CASSRQVHYEQYF. This chain uses TRBV2 with TRBJ2-7; tentatively, D is TRBD1 (6 bases). The CDR3 covers 13 residues. Trimming pared 5 bases from V and 3 bases from J, leaving 11 bases between. Germline V gene sequence: CDR1 SNHLY, CDR2 FYNNEI.

This clonotype was picked up many times. The library was built for alpha chains, so this beta chain is an off-target read and its size means little. The rearrangement links TRBV6-6 to TRBJ1-4, with D unclear. The CDR3 consists of 14 residues. The germline CDR1 and CDR2 sequences are MNHNY and SVGAGI (reference sequence). V lost 0 bases and J lost 4, with 6 bases in between. CDR3 protein: CASSYSRINEKLFF. The CDR3 nucleotides read TGTGCCAGCAGTTACTCCAGGATTAATGAAAAACTGTTTTTT.

This clonotype was found many times. This beta chain slipped into a library made for alpha chains as a stray read, so its size is not meaningful. This chain uses TRBV2 with TRBJ2-7, with D unclear. The germline V and J ends were trimmed by 1 base and 2 bases, with 6 bases remaining between them. The CDR3 length is 13 residues. CDR1 and CDR2 (germline): SNHLY, FYNNEI. The DNA of the CDR3 is TGTGCCAGCAGTGAAGGGCTAGCCTACGAGCAGTACTTC. Amino acid sequence: CASSEGLAYEQYF.

This clonotype was detected only a few times. This beta chain is an off-target read within a library intended for alpha chains, so its frequency means little. The chain couples TRBV29-1 to TRBJ2-7; 8 bases match TRBD1. Trimming at V came to 6 bases and at J to 3 bases, leaving 7 bases not matched to a gene. The CDR3 spans 13 residues. CDR1 is SQVTM and CDR2 is ANQGSEA in the germline V gene. CDR3 region: CSVAGTGHYEQYF. DNA of the CDR3: TGCAGCGTCGCCGGGACAGGACACTACGAGCAGTACTTC.

This clonotype showed up many times. The library was built for alpha chains, so this beta chain is an off-target read and its size means little. The rearrangement uses TRBV7-2 and TRBJ1-1, with no clear D. V was pared by 6 bases and J by 9 bases, with 20 bases between. The CDR3 runs 14 residues. Germline CDR1 SGHTA, CDR2 FQGNSA. The CDR3 spells CASSLSSGSRKAFF. As DNA, the CDR3 is TGTGCCAGCAGTCTATCCTCCGGGTCCCGCAAAGCTTTCTTT. The whole variable domain, remainder taken from reference TRBV7-2 and TRBJ1-1, is GAGVSQSPSNKVTEKGKDVELRCDPISGHTALYWYRQSLGQGLEFLIYFQGNSAPDKSGLPSDRFSAERTGGSVSTLTIQRTQQEDSAVYLCASSLSSGSRKAFFGQGTRLTVV.